This T cell receptor (beta chain) came from a study of T-cell reconstitution after alpha-beta-depleted transplantation in children. Findings of the study overall: T-cell counts and diversity at one year following transplant were attributed mainly to newly produced T cells.

CDR3 size: 16 residues. Germline-derived CDR1 and CDR2 are KGHDR and SFDVKD. Unique molecular identifiers were used to barcode this TCRbeta library. From the PCR reads, TCRdb called clonotypes with MiXCR, one entry per CDR3 protein. This sample has approximately 500,000 distinct CDR3 sequences, with roughly a tenth found just once. This clonotype was seen repeatedly, ten times or more. Its antigen is as yet unknown. Specimen: PBMCs, collected before TCRalphabeta/CD19-depleted stem cell transplant. The sequence came from a child aged 2 to 10 with inherited bone marrow failure, due to receive a stem cell transplant. The gene calls are TRBV24-1 and TRBJ1-4; no clear D gene. CDR3 in amino acids: CEAGKGNPTTNEKLFF. In DNA, the CDR3 is TGTGAGGCCGGAAAAGGGAATCCGACAACTAATGAAAAACTGTTTTTT.